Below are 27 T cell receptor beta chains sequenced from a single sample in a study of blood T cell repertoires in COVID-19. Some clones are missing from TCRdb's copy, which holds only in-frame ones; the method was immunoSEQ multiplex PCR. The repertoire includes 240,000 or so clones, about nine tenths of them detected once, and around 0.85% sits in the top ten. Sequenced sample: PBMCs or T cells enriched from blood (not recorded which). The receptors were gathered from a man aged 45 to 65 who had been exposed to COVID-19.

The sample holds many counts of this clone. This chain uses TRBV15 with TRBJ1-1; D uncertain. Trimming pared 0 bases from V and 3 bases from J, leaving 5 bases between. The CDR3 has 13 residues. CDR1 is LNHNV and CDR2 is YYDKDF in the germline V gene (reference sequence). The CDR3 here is CATSRDRYTEAFF. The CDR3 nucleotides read TGTGCCACCAGCAGAGATAGATACACTGAAGCTTTCTTT.

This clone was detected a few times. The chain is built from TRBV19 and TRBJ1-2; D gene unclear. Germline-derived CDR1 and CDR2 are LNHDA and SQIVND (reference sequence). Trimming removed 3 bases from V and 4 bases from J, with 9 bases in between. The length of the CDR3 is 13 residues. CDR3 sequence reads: CASSIGRSYGYTF. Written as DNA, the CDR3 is TGTGCCAGTAGTATCGGTCGGTCCTATGGCTACACCTTC.

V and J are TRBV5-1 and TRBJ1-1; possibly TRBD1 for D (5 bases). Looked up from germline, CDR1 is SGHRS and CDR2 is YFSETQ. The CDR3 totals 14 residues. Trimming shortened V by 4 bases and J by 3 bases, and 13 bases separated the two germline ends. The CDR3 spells CASSPPRDHTEAFF. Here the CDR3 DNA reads TGCGCCAGCAGCCCCCCCAGGGATCACACTGAAGCTTTCTTT.

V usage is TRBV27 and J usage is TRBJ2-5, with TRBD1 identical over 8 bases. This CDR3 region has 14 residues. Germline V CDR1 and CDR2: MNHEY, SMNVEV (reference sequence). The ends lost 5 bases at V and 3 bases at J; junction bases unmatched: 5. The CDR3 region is CASSLLDREETQYF. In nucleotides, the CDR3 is TGTGCCAGCAGTCTATTGGACAGGGAAGAGACCCAGTACTTC.

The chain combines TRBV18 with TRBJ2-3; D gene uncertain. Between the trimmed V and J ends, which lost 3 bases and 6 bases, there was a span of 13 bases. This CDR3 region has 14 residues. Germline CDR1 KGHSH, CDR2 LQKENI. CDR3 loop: CASSPTTSLDTQYF. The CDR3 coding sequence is TGTGCCAGCTCACCCACTACCAGTTTGGATACGCAGTATTTT.

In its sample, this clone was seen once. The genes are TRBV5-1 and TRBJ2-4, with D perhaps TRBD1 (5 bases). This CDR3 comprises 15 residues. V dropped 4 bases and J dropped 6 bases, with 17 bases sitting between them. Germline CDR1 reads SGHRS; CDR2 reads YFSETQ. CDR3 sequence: CASSVGQDDGNIQYF. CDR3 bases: TGCGCCAGCAGCGTCGGACAAGACGACGGAAACATTCAGTACTTC.

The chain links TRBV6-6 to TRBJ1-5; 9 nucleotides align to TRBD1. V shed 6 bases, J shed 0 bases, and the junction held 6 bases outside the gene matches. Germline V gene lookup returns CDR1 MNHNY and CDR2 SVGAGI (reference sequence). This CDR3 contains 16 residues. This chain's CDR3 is CASSGTGSGSNQPQHF. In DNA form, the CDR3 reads TGTGCCAGCAGCGGGACAGGGAGTGGTAGCAATCAGCCCCAGCATTTT.

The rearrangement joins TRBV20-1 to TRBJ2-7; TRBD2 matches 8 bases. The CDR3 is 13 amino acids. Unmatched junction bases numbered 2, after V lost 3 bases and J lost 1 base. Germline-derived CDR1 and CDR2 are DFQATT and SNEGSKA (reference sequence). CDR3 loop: CSASRGGSYEQYF. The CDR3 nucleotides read TGCAGTGCTAGTCGCGGGGGGTCCTACGAGCAGTACTTC.

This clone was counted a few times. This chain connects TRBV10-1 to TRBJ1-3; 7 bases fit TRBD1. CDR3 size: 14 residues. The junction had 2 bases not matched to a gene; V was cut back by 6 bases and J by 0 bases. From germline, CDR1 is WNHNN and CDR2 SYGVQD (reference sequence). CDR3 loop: CASRGQLSGNTIYF. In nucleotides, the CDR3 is TGCGCCAGCAGGGGACAGCTCTCTGGAAACACCATATATTTT.

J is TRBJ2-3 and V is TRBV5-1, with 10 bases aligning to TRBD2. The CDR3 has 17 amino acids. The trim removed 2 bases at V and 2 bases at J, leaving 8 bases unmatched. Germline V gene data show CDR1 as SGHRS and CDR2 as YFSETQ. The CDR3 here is CASSLGSGGPVTDTQYF. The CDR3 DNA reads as TGCGCCAGCAGCTTAGGTAGCGGGGGGCCCGTCACAGATACGCAGTATTTT. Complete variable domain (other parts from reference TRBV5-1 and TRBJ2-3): KAGVTQTPRYLIKTRGQQVTLSCSPISGHRSVSWYQQTPGQGLQFLFEYFSETQRNKGNFPGRFSGRQFSNSRSEMNVSTLELGDSALYLCASSLGSGGPVTDTQYFGPGTRLTVL.

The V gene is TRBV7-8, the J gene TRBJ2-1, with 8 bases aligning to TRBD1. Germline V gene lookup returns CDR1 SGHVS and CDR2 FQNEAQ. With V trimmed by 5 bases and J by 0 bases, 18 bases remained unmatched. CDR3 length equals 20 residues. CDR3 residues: CASSNRPDRALLRSYNEQFF. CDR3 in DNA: TGTGCCAGCAGCAACCGCCCGGACAGGGCACTTCTTCGCTCCTACAATGAGCAGTTCTTC.

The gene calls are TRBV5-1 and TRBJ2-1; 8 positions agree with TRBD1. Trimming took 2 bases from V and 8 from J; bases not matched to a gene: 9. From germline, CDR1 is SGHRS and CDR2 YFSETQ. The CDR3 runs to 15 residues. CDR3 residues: CASSFVGQGFDEQFF. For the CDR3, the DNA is TGCGCCAGCAGCTTTGTTGGACAGGGATTTGATGAGCAGTTCTTC.

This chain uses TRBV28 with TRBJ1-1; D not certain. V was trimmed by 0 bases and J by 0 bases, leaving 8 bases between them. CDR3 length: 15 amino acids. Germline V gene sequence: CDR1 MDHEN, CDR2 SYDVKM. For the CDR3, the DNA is TGTGCCAGCAGTTTATGGAGAGGGATGAACACTGAAGCTTTCTTT. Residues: CASSLWRGMNTEAFF. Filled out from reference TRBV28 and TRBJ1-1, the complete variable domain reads DVKVTQSSRYLVKRTGEKVFLECVQDMDHENMFWYRQDPGLGLRLIYFSYDVKMKEKGDIPEGYSVSREKKERFSLILESASTNQTSMYLCASSLWRGMNTEAFFGQGTRLTVV.

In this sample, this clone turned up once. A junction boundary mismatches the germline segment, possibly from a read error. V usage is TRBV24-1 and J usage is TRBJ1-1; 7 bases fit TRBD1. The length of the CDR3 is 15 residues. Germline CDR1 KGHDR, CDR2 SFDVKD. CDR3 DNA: TGTGCCACGAGACAGGGTGAGGTGGGGAACACTGAGGCTTTCTTT. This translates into CATRQGEVGNTEAFF.

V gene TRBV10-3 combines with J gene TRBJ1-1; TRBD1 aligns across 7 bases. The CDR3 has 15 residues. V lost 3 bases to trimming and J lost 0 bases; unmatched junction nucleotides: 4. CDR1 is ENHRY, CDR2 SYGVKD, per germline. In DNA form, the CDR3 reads TGTGCCATCAGTGACCACAGGGGCCTGAACACTGAAGCTTTCTTT. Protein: CAISDHRGLNTEAFF.

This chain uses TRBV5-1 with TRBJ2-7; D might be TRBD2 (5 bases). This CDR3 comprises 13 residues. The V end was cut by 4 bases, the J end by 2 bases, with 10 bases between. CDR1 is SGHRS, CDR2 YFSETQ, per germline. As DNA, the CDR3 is TGCGCCAGCAGCCCCCCGGAGGCCTACGAGCAGTACTTC. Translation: CASSPPEAYEQYF.

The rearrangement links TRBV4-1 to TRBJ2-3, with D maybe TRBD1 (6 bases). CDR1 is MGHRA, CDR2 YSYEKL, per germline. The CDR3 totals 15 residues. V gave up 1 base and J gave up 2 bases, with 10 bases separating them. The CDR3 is CASSQGRGNTDTQYF. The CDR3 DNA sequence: TGCGCCAGCAGCCAAGGCAGGGGTAACACAGATACGCAGTATTTT.

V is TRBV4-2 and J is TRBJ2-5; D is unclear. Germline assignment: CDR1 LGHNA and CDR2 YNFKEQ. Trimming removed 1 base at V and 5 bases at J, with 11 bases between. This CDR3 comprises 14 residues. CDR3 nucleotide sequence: TGTGCCAGCAGCCAAGGTAGGAGAGCGGAGACCCAGTACTTC. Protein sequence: CASSQGRRAETQYF.

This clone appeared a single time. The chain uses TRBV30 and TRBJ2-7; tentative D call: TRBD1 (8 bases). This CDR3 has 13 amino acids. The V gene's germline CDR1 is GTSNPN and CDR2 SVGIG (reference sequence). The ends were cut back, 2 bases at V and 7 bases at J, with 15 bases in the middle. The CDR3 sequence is CAWSSGGGREQYV. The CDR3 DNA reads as TGTGCCTGGAGTTCAGGGGGCGGGAGAGAGCAGTACGTC.

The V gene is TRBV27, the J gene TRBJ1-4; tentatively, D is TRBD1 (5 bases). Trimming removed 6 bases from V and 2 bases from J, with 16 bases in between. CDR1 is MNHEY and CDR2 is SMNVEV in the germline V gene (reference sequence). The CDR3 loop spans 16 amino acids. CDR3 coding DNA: TGTGCCAGCAGCCCCCGACAGTTCTGGACTAATGAAAAACTGTTTTTT. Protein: CASSPRQFWTNEKLFF.

CDR3 DNA: TGCGCCAGCAGCTTGGCCGTCCAAGAGACCCAGTACTTC. Translating it yields CASSLAVQETQYF. The gene calls are TRBV5-1 and TRBJ2-5; no definite D call. The V and J ends lost 0 bases and 1 base respectively, with 4 bases between them. This CDR3 is 13 amino acids long. CDR1 and CDR2 from the germline V gene are SGHRS and YFSETQ.

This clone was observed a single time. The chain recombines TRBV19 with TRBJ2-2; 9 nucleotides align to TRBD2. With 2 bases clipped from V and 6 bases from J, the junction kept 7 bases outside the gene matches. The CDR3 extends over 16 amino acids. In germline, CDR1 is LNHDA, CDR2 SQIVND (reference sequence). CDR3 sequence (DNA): TGTGCCAGTAGTATAATTTGGCTAGCGGGACCCGGGGAGCTGTTTTTT. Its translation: CASSIIWLAGPGELFF.

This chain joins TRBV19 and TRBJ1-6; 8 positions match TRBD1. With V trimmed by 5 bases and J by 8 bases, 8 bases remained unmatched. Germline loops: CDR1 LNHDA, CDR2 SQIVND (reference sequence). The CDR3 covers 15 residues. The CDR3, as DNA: TGTGCCAGTAGTGGTCCGGGACAGGATTATTCACCCCTCCACTTT. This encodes CASSGPGQDYSPLHF.

The DNA for the CDR3 is TGTGCCAGCAGCAACCAAGACAGGGGGGTCTCCTTCGGGCAGTTCTTC. Translation gives CASSNQDRGVSFGQFF. V and J are TRBV13 and TRBJ2-1; 9 bases are a match to TRBD1. V gave up 5 bases and J gave up 12 bases; unmatched junction bases: 17. Per germline, CDR1 PRHDT and CDR2 FYEKMQ (reference sequence). The CDR3 has 16 amino acids.

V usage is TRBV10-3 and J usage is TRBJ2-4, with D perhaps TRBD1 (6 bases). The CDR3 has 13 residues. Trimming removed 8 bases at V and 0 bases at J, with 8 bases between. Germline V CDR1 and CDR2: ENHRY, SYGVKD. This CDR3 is CAILDRAKNIQYF. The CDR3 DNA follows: TGTGCCATCCTGGACAGAGCCAAAAACATTCAGTACTTC.

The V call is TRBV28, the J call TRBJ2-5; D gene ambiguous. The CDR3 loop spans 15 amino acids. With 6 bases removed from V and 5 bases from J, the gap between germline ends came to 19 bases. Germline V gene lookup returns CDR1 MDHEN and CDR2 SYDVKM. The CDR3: CASRAVGRGMETQYF. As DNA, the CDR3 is TGTGCCAGCAGAGCAGTAGGTCGAGGAATGGAGACCCAGTACTTC.

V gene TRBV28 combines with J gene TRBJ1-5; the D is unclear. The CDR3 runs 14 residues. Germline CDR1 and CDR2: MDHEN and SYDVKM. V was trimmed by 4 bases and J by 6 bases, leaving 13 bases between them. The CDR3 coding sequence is TGTGCCAGCAGTTCATCCGGAGAGAGTCAGCCCCAGCATTTT. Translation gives CASSSSGESQPQHF.